What follows describes a single T cell receptor (beta chain). The antigen is undetermined. With V trimmed by 2 bases and J by 7 bases, 10 bases remained unmatched. Germline CDR1 SGHTA, CDR2 FQGNSA. The CDR3 sequence is 16 residues long. The data belong to a study of cytomegalovirus exposure and HLA in healthy donors. Study results and caveats: In a later analysis, at a false discovery rate of 0.05, 16,951 TCR beta sequences matched HLA alleles. In vitro work confirmed that a few CMV-associated chains recognize CMV antigens. Most TCR sequences were uncommon, yet certain public TCRs appeared in many donors.

PCR employed 60 Vbeta and 13 Jbeta primers. Profiling relied on immunoSEQ multiplex PCR, and the TCRdb table lists in-frame clones only, not all of them. The repertoire includes 85,000 to 100,000 clones, approximately 86% of them detected once, and about a tenth sits in the top ten. The J gene is TRBJ2-1, the V gene TRBV7-2; 8 bases agree with TRBD2. The sequence was obtained from a man younger than 40 in good health and CMV-seropositive. The source material was PBMCs. DNA of the CDR3: TGTGCCAGCAGCTTAATCGACCTAGCGGGTACAAATGAGCAGTTCTTC. Translation: CASSLIDLAGTNEQFF.